Given below is one TCR beta chain in context. Its specificity is unknown. The data were obtained in a study of T cell responses to AZD1222 COVID-19 vaccine. Findings and limits, study-wide: Dominant CD4 TCR responses targeted spike regions 160-218 and 743-854. Most donors were white British and more were female, and clonal diversity was possibly underestimated. Among spike-specific TCRs, nearly half reportedly target unmutated variant regions. Spike-specific TCR breadth and depth rose after two AZD1222 doses.

Measured with immunoSEQ multiplex PCR; TCRdb has only the in-frame clones, and not every one. The table lists approximately 74,000 clones, around 78% of them singletons. Germline lookup yields CDR1 SGHAT and CDR2 FQNNGV. V lost 4 bases, J lost 5 bases, and 7 bases lay in between. The CDR3 runs to 12 residues. Sample: peripheral blood, taken 28 days after the second AZD1222 dose. This clonotype originated in an adult who received the AZD1222 COVID-19 vaccine. The chain links TRBV11-2 to TRBJ2-3; D unresolved. The CDR3 is CASSYLRDTQYF. For the CDR3, the DNA is TGTGCCAGCAGCTACCTTAGAGATACGCAGTATTTT.